Shown below are 12 T cell receptor beta chains from a single sample sequenced in a study of blood T cell repertoires in COVID-19 (dated by TCRdb to 2018 to 2020). The library was produced with the immunoSEQ multiplex PCR assay. This immuneACCESS table, as held by TCRdb, lists in-frame sequences with V and J called but not all clones. Of the missing ones, under half trace to an unresolved V gene in checked studies; the others have no known cause. Recorded for this sample are more than 200,000 clones; about nine tenths of them occurred a single time. The top ten clones comprise around 6% of the sample. The specimen was PBMCs or T cells enriched from blood (not recorded which). Receptor source: a woman in her twenties or thirties with acute COVID-19.

In nucleotides, the CDR3 is TGTGCCAGTCCAGATAACTCTGGAAACACCATATATTTT. The encoded protein is CASPDNSGNTIYF. This sequence joins TRBV19 and TRBJ1-3; D ambiguous. V was clipped by 8 bases and J by 0 bases, with 8 bases between them. CDR3 length: 13 residues. CDR1 is LNHDA and CDR2 is SQIVND in the germline V gene (reference sequence).

This chain uses TRBV3-1 (or the pseudogene TRBV3-2) with TRBJ2-1; no clear D gene. This CDR3 has 14 residues. With 4 bases removed from V and 0 bases from J, the gap between germline ends came to 7 bases. Germline CDR1 LGHDT, CDR2 YNNKEL (reference sequence). As DNA, the CDR3 is TGTGCCAGCAGCCTCCTATCCTCCTACAATGAGCAGTTCTTC. Translated: CASSLLSSYNEQFF.

The V and J genes are TRBV7-2 and TRBJ2-1; 11 nucleotides line up with TRBD2. Germline lookup yields CDR1 SGHTA and CDR2 FQGNSA. Unmatched junction bases numbered 5, after V lost 4 bases and J lost 0 bases. This CDR3 has 17 amino acids. CDR3 amino acids: CASSSPLAGVSYNEQFF. For the CDR3, the DNA is TGTGCCAGCAGCTCGCCACTAGCGGGAGTCTCCTACAATGAGCAGTTCTTC.

The chain is built from TRBV27 and TRBJ1-6; 7 bases agree with TRBD1. CDR3 length: 16 amino acids. Germline CDR1 reads MNHEY; CDR2 reads SMNVEV (reference sequence). Trimming removed 5 bases from V and 7 bases from J; junction bases left unmatched: 11. The DNA for the CDR3 is TGTGCCAGCAGTCCAAAGACAGGGTTCATCAATTCACCCCTCCACTTT. This sequence encodes CASSPKTGFINSPLHF.

The CDR3 reads CASSFGLDNSPLHF. In DNA form, the CDR3 reads TGTGCCAGCAGTTTTGGACTTGATAATTCACCCCTCCACTTT. The gene calls are TRBV28 and TRBJ1-6; D unresolved. The CDR3 covers 14 residues. Trimming removed 3 bases from V and 5 bases from J, with 8 bases in between. The germline V gene has CDR1 MDHEN and CDR2 SYDVKM. The entire variable domain, with the rest obtained from reference TRBV28 and TRBJ1-6, is as follows: DVKVTQSSRYLVKRTGEKVFLECVQDMDHENMFWYRQDPGLGLRLIYFSYDVKMKEKGDIPEGYSVSREKKERFSLILESASTNQTSMYLCASSFGLDNSPLHFGNGTRLTVT.

Here the CDR3 reads CASSTGVQETQYF. The CDR3 bases are TGTGCCAGTAGTACCGGGGTCCAAGAGACCCAGTACTTC. This rearrangement joins TRBV19 to TRBJ2-5; weak D call: TRBD2 (5 bases). V was cut by 4 bases and J by 1 base, with 7 bases left in between. This CDR3 contains 13 residues. Germline values: CDR1 LNHDA, CDR2 SQIVND (reference sequence).

The chain uses TRBV19 and TRBJ1-5; 7 bases match TRBD1. With 2 bases clipped from V and 6 bases from J, the junction kept 4 bases outside the gene matches. This CDR3 spans 14 amino acids. From germline, CDR1 is LNHDA and CDR2 SQIVND (reference sequence). This chain's CDR3 is CASSISGDSQPQHF. CDR3 nucleotides: TGTGCCAGTAGTATATCTGGGGACAGTCAGCCCCAGCATTTT.

V and J are TRBV7-9 and TRBJ2-7, with D maybe TRBD2 (5 bases). V dropped 6 bases and J dropped 1 base, with 10 bases sitting between them. Germline-derived CDR1 and CDR2 are SEHNR and FQNEAQ (reference sequence). The CDR3 consists of 13 residues. The CDR3: CASRSAGSYEQYF. In nucleotides, the CDR3 is TGTGCCAGCAGGTCGGCGGGTTCCTACGAGCAGTACTTC.

CDR3 protein: CASSSGTGKYEQYF. The CDR3 DNA sequence: TGTGCCAGCAGCTCCGGGACAGGTAAATACGAGCAGTACTTC. The chain has TRBV6-6 and TRBJ2-7; 8 bases are a match to TRBD1. CDR1 and CDR2 (germline): MNHNY, SVGAGI (reference sequence). J lost 4 bases, V lost 6 bases, and 8 bases had no gene match. CDR3 size: 14 residues.

The sample holds one count of this clone. The chain employs TRBV10-3 and TRBJ1-1, with D perhaps TRBD1 (6 bases). Germline CDR1 reads ENHRY; CDR2 reads SYGVKD. This CDR3 contains 16 residues. Trimming removed 5 bases from V and 1 base from J, with 17 bases in between. CDR3 in amino acids: CAISRDAIGGNTEAFF. The CDR3 DNA reads TGTGCCATCAGTAGGGACGCAATAGGGGGGAACACTGAAGCTTTCTTT.

This rearrangement joins TRBV20-1 to TRBJ1-2, with D possibly TRBD1 on 5 matching bases. CDR1 and CDR2 (germline): DFQATT, SNEGSKA (reference sequence). The CDR3 has 13 amino acids. Trimming removed 3 bases from V and 3 bases from J, with 11 bases in between. CDR3: CSASPRVDYGYTF. The CDR3 coding sequence is TGCAGTGCTAGTCCCAGGGTTGACTATGGCTACACCTTC.

V and J are TRBV2 and TRBJ1-2, with D possibly TRBD1 on 5 matching bases. V lost 2 bases and J lost 2, with 9 bases in between. The CDR3 loop spans 14 amino acids. CDR1 is SNHLY and CDR2 is FYNNEI in the germline V gene. The CDR3 nucleotides read TGTGCCAGCAGTGAAATGGGGCCCAACTATGGCTACACCTTC. It specifies CASSEMGPNYGYTF. The full variable domain, its missing parts supplied by reference TRBV2 and TRBJ1-2, is EPEVTQTPSHQVTQMGQEVILRCVPISNHLYFYWYRQILGQKVEFLVSFYNNEISEKSEIFDDQFSVERPDGSNFTLKIRSTKLEDSAMYFCASSEMGPNYGYTFGSGTRLTVV.